The next 25 T cell receptor beta chains were all read from a single sample in a study of OX40 agonist ivuxolimab in advanced cancers. Measured with immunoSEQ multiplex PCR; TCRdb has only the in-frame clones, and not every one. The table records some 60,000 clones, 80% to 90% of them present only once. The specimen was CD4+ or CD8+ T cells sorted from blood, collected in a trial of the OX40 agonist ivuxolimab. These TCRs come from an adult with an advanced solid tumor such as melanoma, head and neck, liver or kidney cancer.

This clone was picked up one time. This chain connects TRBV2 to TRBJ2-5, with 9 positions matching TRBD2. The CDR3 is 13 residues long. Germline CDR1 reads SNHLY; CDR2 reads FYNNEI. V lost 5 bases, J lost 5 bases, and 3 bases stayed unmatched. The CDR3 coding sequence is TGTGCCAGCAGTCGAGGACTAGCGGAGACCCAGTACTTC. Its translation: CASSRGLAETQYF.

This clone has more than one count but fewer than ten. The rearrangement uses TRBV5-1 and TRBJ2-3, with 8 bases fitting TRBD2. CDR1 is SGHRS and CDR2 is YFSETQ in the germline V gene. J gave up 3 bases and V 2 bases, and 5 bases lay outside the gene matches. The CDR3 runs 15 residues. The CDR3 protein is CASSFSGIGTDTQYF. In nucleotides, the CDR3 is TGCGCCAGCAGCTTTAGCGGGATTGGGACAGATACGCAGTATTTT.

This sequence joins TRBV29-1 and TRBJ2-2; 13 bases are a match to TRBD2. Germline CDR1 and CDR2: SQVTM and ANQGSEA. Losses at the gene ends were 8 bases for V and 0 bases for J; bases not matched to a gene: 15. This CDR3 has 19 residues. This CDR3 reads CSIQGLAGVGHTNTGELFF. The CDR3 coding sequence is TGCAGCATTCAAGGACTAGCGGGAGTGGGGCACACGAACACCGGGGAGCTGTTTTTT.

This clone was seen just once. The chain employs TRBV5-4 and TRBJ1-4; D is unresolved. Germline V CDR1 and CDR2: SGHNT, YYREEE (reference sequence). V gave up 9 bases and J gave up 7 bases, with 13 bases separating them. The CDR3 totals 12 residues. CDR3 in amino acids: CATYNRGEKLFF. In nucleotides, the CDR3 is TGTGCCACCTATAACCGTGGTGAAAAACTGTTTTTT.

V is TRBV6-6 and J is TRBJ1-2; D is perhaps TRBD1 (5 bases). CDR3 length equals 15 residues. Germline V gene lookup returns CDR1 MNHNY and CDR2 SVGAGI (reference sequence). Deletions cut 5 bases from V and 0 bases from J, with 13 bases between. The CDR3 DNA reads as TGTGCCAGCAGTAATGAGGGGATAGCTAACTATGGCTACACCTTC. This translates into CASSNEGIANYGYTF.

V is TRBV10-2 and J is TRBJ1-1, with D perhaps TRBD1 (6 bases). The CDR3 sequence is 14 residues long. V shed 3 bases and J shed 11 bases, with 19 bases lying between them. CDR1 is WSHSY, CDR2 SAAADI, per germline. This CDR3 reads CASSEPQQAGAAFF. DNA of the CDR3: TGCGCCAGCAGTGAACCCCAACAGGCGGGGGCGGCTTTCTTT.

This clone was seen once. The rearrangement uses TRBV9 and TRBJ1-2; unclear D gene. CDR3 length: 14 amino acids. Germline lookup yields CDR1 SGDLS and CDR2 YYNGEE. V gave up 4 bases and J gave up 5 bases, with 15 bases separating them. The CDR3: CASSQPGVRYGYTF. CDR3 in DNA: TGTGCCAGCAGCCAACCTGGGGTGCGGTATGGCTACACCTTC.

Note on this clone: Different DNA sequences within this sample yield the same CDR3. CDR3 nucleotide sequence: TGCGCCAGCAGCTTACAAGAGACCCAGTACTTC. As protein: CASSLQETQYF. V usage is TRBV5-1 and J usage is TRBJ2-5; D ambiguous. Per the germline V gene, CDR1 is SGHRS and CDR2 is YFSETQ. The CDR3 loop spans 11 amino acids. The V gene lost 2 bases and the J gene lost 2 bases, with 1 base spanning the gap.

The chain combines TRBV30 with TRBJ1-4; D call uncertain. CDR1 and CDR2 (germline): GTSNPN, SVGIG (reference sequence). V lost 8 bases to trimming and J lost 3 bases, with 13 bases between them. CDR3 length equals 13 residues. The CDR3 sequence: CAGTPWANEKLFF. The CDR3 DNA follows: TGTGCCGGCACCCCATGGGCTAATGAAAAACTGTTTTTT.

The genes are TRBV2 and TRBJ1-3; D not certain. The V gene lost 5 bases and the J gene lost 0 bases, with 11 bases spanning the gap. Germline CDR1 SNHLY, CDR2 FYNNEI. This CDR3 has 15 residues. The CDR3 DNA reads TGTGCCAGCAGTTCCTCCGTTTTCTCTGGAAACACCATATATTTT. Its protein product is CASSSSVFSGNTIYF.

CDR3: CASGYGEETQYF. Written as DNA, the CDR3 is TGCGCCAGCGGTTACGGGGAAGAGACCCAGTACTTC. The gene calls are TRBV5-1 and TRBJ2-5, with D possibly TRBD2 on 5 matching bases. Trimming removed 7 bases at V and 3 bases at J, with 10 bases between. The CDR3 runs 12 residues. Germline values: CDR1 SGHRS, CDR2 YFSETQ.

This clone was seen a single time. The chain uses TRBV18 and TRBJ1-2; possibly TRBD1 for D (5 bases). This CDR3 spans 13 amino acids. Germline V gene lookup returns CDR1 KGHSH and CDR2 LQKENI. The V and J ends lost 6 bases and 3 bases respectively, with 11 bases between them. CDR3 bases: TGTGCCAGCTCTCCAAGAGGGGACTATGGCTACACCTTC. It is translated as CASSPRGDYGYTF.

The rearrangement uses TRBV2 and TRBJ2-1, with 13 bases aligning to TRBD2. The CDR3 contains 22 residues. Per germline, CDR1 SNHLY and CDR2 FYNNEI. V was clipped by 4 bases and J by 0 bases; unmatched bases: 18. CDR3 in DNA: TGTGCCAGCAGTGGATCGCAGGGAACTAGCGGGAGGGGCCTAACCTCCTACAATGAGCAGTTCTTC. Its translation is CASSGSQGTSGRGLTSYNEQFF.

This clone was counted a few times. This chain uses TRBV27 with TRBJ2-5; TRBD1 agrees at 7 bases. This CDR3 is built from 15 residues. Per germline, CDR1 MNHEY and CDR2 SMNVEV (reference sequence). The junction had 12 bases not matched to a gene; V was cut back by 6 bases and J by 5 bases. Here the CDR3 DNA reads TGTGCCAGCAGCGGACCCCGACAGGGCGAGGAGACCCAGTACTTC. Its translation is CASSGPRQGEETQYF.

The sample holds a few counts of this clone. The chain carries TRBV18 and TRBJ1-1; maybe TRBD1 (5 bases). The length of the CDR3 is 14 residues. Germline V CDR1 and CDR2: KGHSH, LQKENI. V was clipped by 3 bases and J by 1 base, with 9 bases between them. The CDR3: CASSPAGWNTEAFF. In DNA, the CDR3 is TGTGCCAGCTCACCGGCAGGGTGGAACACTGAAGCTTTCTTT.

The rearrangement uses TRBV7-9 and TRBJ2-7, with TRBD2 matching 15 bases. J was trimmed by 4 bases and V by 8 bases; bases with no gene match: 0. From germline, CDR1 is SEHNR and CDR2 FQNEAQ (reference sequence). CDR3 length: 13 amino acids. The CDR3 here is CASGLAGGYEQYV. CDR3 nucleotides: TGTGCCAGCGGACTAGCGGGAGGGTACGAGCAGTACGTC.

CDR3 region: CASSPRGNGEAFF. In nucleotides, the CDR3 is TGTGCCAGCAGCCCTCGAGGGAACGGGGAAGCTTTCTTT. The chain carries TRBV5-4 and TRBJ1-1; D not resolved. This CDR3 has 13 amino acids. V lost 4 bases and J lost 8, with 15 bases in between. Germline V gene data show CDR1 as SGHNT and CDR2 as YYREEE (reference sequence).

This clone came up once. The chain employs TRBV5-1 and TRBJ2-2; 9 bases map to TRBD1. V lost 3 bases and J lost 0; bases outside the gene matches: 3. The CDR3 is 16 amino acids. Per the germline V gene, CDR1 is SGHRS and CDR2 is YFSETQ. CDR3 DNA sequence: TGCGCCAGCAGCTATACAGGGGGCGCGAACACCGGGGAGCTGTTTTTT. Protein: CASSYTGGANTGELFF.

CDR3 amino acids: CASSPRQGAGSGYTF. CDR3 in DNA: TGTGCCAGTAGTCCTCGACAGGGGGCGGGGAGTGGCTACACCTTC. The chain carries TRBV19 and TRBJ1-2; 10 bases are shared with TRBD1. Trimming cost V 5 bases and J 7 bases; bases outside gene matches: 10. The CDR3 contains 15 residues. Germline V gene sequence: CDR1 LNHDA, CDR2 SQIVND (reference sequence). Drawing the rest from reference TRBV19 and TRBJ1-2, the complete variable domain is DGGITQSPKYLFRKEGQNVTLSCEQNLNHDAMYWYRQDPGQGLRLIYYSQIVNDFQKGDIAEGYSVSREKKESFPLTVTSAQKNPTAFYLCASSPRQGAGSGYTFGSGTRLTVV.

The V gene is TRBV5-4, the J gene TRBJ2-2; the D gene is possibly TRBD1 (6 bases). Germline CDR1 and CDR2: SGHNT and YYREEE (reference sequence). Trimming took off 2 bases at V and 7 bases at J, with 15 bases between the two ends. This CDR3 region has 15 residues. CDR3: CASSFTSAGDGELFF. The CDR3 DNA reads as TGTGCCAGCAGCTTCACTAGTGCAGGGGACGGGGAGCTGTTTTTT.

The chain employs TRBV28 and TRBJ1-1, with D maybe TRBD1 (5 bases). The CDR3 extends over 13 amino acids. Germline CDR1 reads MDHEN; CDR2 reads SYDVKM. V was trimmed by 1 base and J by 3 bases, leaving 6 bases between them. The DNA of the CDR3 is TGTGCCAGCAGTTTATTACAGGACACTGAAGCTTTCTTT. Its protein product is CASSLLQDTEAFF.

The gene calls are TRBV2 and TRBJ2-3; TRBD2 matches at 7 bases. Germline CDR1 reads SNHLY; CDR2 reads FYNNEI. The CDR3 is 17 residues long. The V gene end was trimmed by 4 bases and the J gene end by 1 base; junction bases not matched to a gene: 11. CDR3 loop: CASSVSFGTTRTDTQYF. CDR3 sequence (DNA): TGTGCCAGCAGTGTATCGTTCGGGACTACCCGCACAGATACGCAGTATTTT.

The chain uses TRBV10-1 and TRBJ2-1, with a possible D match to TRBD2 (5 bases). This CDR3 is 11 amino acids long. Germline V gene sequence: CDR1 WNHNN, CDR2 SYGVQD (reference sequence). V lost 6 bases to trimming and J lost 8 bases, with 8 bases between them. The CDR3 region has the DNA TGCGCCAGCAGCTCCGGGGATGAGCAGTTCTTC. This gives the protein CASSSGDEQFF.

The chain recombines TRBV11-3 with TRBJ1-1; D ambiguous. Trimming removed 0 bases at V and 0 bases at J, with 8 bases between. The CDR3 is 15 residues long. The V gene's germline CDR1 is SGHNT and CDR2 YENEEA. In nucleotides, the CDR3 is TGTGCCAGCAGCTTAGATGGTTCACTGAACACTGAAGCTTTCTTT. Protein sequence: CASSLDGSLNTEAFF.

The chain couples TRBV5-1 to TRBJ2-3; D unclear. Germline CDR1 is SGHRS and CDR2 is YFSETQ. Trimming stripped 3 bases from V and 6 bases from J, with 8 bases between. CDR3 length: 12 amino acids. CDR3 in amino acids: CASSYDWDTQYF. The CDR3 DNA follows: TGCGCCAGCAGCTACGATTGGGATACGCAGTATTTT.